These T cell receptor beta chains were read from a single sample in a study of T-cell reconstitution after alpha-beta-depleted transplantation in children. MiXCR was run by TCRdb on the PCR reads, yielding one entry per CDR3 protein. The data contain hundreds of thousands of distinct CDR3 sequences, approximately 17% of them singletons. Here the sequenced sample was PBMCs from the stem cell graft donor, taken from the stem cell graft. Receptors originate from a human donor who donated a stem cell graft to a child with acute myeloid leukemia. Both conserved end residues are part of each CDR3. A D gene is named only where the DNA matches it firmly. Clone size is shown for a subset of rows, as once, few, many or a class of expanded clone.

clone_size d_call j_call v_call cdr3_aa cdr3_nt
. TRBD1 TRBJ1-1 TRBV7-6 CASSPGQGPTEAFF TGTGCCAGCAGCCCCGGACAGGGGCCCACTGAAGCTTTCTTT
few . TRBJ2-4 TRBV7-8 CASSLEMWGSLAKNIQYF TGTGCCAGCAGCTTAGAAATGTGGGGGAGTTTGGCCAAAAACATTCAGTACTTC
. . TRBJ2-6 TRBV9 CASSVSRDGSSGANVLTF TGTGCCAGCAGCGTGTCCCGGGACGGCTCTTCTGGGGCCAACGTCCTGACTTTC
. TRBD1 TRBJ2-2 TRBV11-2 CASTLETGKINTGELFF TGTGCCAGCACCCTAGAGACAGGGAAGATAAACACCGGGGAGCTGTTTTTT
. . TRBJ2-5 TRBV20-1 CSASDVQETQYF TGCAGTGCTTCAGACGTCCAAGAGACCCAGTACTTC
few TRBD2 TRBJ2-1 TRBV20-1 CSANPGGGFNNEQFF TGCAGTGCCAACCCGGGCGGGGGGTTTAACAATGAGCAGTTCTTC
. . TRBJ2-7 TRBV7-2 CASSSPGHEGGYEQYF TGTGCCAGCAGTTCTCCGGGACACGAGGGAGGCTACGAGCAGTACTTC
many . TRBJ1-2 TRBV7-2 CASSFQQGPYGYTF TGTGCCAGCAGCTTCCAACAGGGACCCTATGGCTACACCTTC
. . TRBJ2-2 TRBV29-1 CSAQSGTNTGELFF TGCAGCGCCCAAAGCGGGACAAACACCGGGGAGCTGTTTTTT
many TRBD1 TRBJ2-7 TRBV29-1 CSVGTGQGSYEQYF TGCAGCGTTGGCACGGGACAGGGTTCCTACGAGCAGTACTTC
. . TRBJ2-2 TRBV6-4 CASSDGSGDTGELFF TGTGCCAGCAGTGACGGGTCAGGGGACACCGGGGAGCTGTTTTTT
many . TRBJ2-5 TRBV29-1 CSVARETQYF TGCAGCGTCGCAAGGGAGACCCAGTACTTC
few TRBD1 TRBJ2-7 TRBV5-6 CASSSAGTDYEQYF TGTGCCAGCAGCTCAGCCGGGACAGACTACGAGCAGTACTTC
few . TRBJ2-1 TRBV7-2 CASSLFEGSSYNEQFF TGTGCCAGCAGCTTATTTGAGGGAAGCTCCTACAATGAGCAGTTCTTC
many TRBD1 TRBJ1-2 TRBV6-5 CASSYSDRGQGYTF TGTGCCAGCAGTTACTCCGACAGGGGGCAAGGCTACACCTTC
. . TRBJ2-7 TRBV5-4 CASSPDQFSYEQYF TGTGCCAGCAGCCCCGACCAATTTTCCTACGAGCAGTACTTC
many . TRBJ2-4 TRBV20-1 CSARDDENIQYF TGCAGTGCGCGGGACGACGAAAACATTCAGTACTTC
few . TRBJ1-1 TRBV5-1 CASSSGETAFF TGCGCCAGCAGCTCCGGCGAGACAGCTTTCTTT
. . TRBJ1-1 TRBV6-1 CASSEVGPTEAFF TGTGCCAGCAGTGAAGTGGGACCCACTGAAGCTTTCTTT
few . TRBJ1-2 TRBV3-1 CASSLSVGGYTF TGTGCCAGCAGCCTCTCAGTCGGTGGCTACACCTTC
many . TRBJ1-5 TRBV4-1 CASSQGLYQPQHF TGCGCCAGCAGCCAAGGGTTGTATCAGCCCCAGCATTTT
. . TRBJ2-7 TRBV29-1 CSVLVPYSITYEQYF TGCAGCGTTCTGGTCCCTTACAGCATTACCTACGAGCAGTACTTC
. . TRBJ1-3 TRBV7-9 CASRADSYSGNTIYF TGTGCCAGCAGGGCTGACAGTTACTCTGGAAACACCATATATTTT
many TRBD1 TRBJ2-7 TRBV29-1 CSVTGQGASSYEQYF TGCAGCGTTACCGGACAGGGGGCTAGCTCCTACGAGCAGTACTTC
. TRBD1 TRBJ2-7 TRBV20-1 CSATSDREPYEQYF TGCAGTGCTACCTCCGACAGGGAACCCTACGAGCAGTACTTC
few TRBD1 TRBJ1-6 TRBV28 CASSFGSAGQGPPLHF TGTGCCAGCAGTTTTGGATCCGCGGGACAGGGCCCACCCCTCCACTTT
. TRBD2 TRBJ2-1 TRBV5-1 CASSGAGGSYNEQFF TGCGCCAGCAGCGGAGCGGGGGGCTCCTACAATGAGCAGTTCTTC
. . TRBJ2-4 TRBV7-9 CASSLAGSGYIQYF TGTGCCAGCAGCTTAGCAGGGAGTGGGTACATTCAGTACTTC
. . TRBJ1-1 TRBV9 CASSGGEGNTEAFF TGTGCCAGCAGCGGGGGAGAGGGAAACACTGAAGCTTTCTTT
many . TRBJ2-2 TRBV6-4 CASSQSFDGEVGELFF TGTGCCAGCAGTCAGAGCTTCGACGGGGAGGTCGGGGAGCTGTTTTTT
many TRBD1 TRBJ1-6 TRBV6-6 CASGTGFWSPLHF TGTGCCAGCGGGACAGGGTTTTGGTCACCCCTCCACTTT
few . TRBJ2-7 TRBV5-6 CASTSTDVAYEQYF TGTGCCAGCACCTCGACCGATGTAGCCTACGAGCAGTACTTC
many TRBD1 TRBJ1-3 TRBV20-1 CSARTTGAFGNTIYF TGCAGTGCTAGGACGACAGGGGCCTTTGGAAACACCATATATTTT
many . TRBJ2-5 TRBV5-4 CASSLAATRAQETQYF TGTGCCAGCAGCTTGGCAGCCACACGGGCCCAAGAGACCCAGTACTTC
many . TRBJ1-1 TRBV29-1 CSVESWGSNTEAFF TGCAGCGTTGAATCGTGGGGTTCGAACACTGAAGCTTTCTTT
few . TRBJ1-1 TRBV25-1 CASTVGQEAFF TGTGCCAGCACCGTTGGACAGGAAGCTTTCTTT
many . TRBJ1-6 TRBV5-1 CASSLGGVRNSPLHF TGCGCCAGCAGCCTGGGGGGGGTGAGGAATTCACCCCTCCACTTT